A single sample is the source of the 2 T cell receptor beta chains below, sequenced in a study of T cell repertoires in cytomegalovirus infection. One entry per CDR3 protein, called by TCRdb with MiXCR from the reads. In the table there are fewer than 550,000 distinct CDR3 sequences, over 9% of which are singletons. What was sequenced was PBMCs. The receptors were gathered from a human donor in good health (CMV status not recorded). Some clones in this sample may be carry-over from other donors' samples.

The chain employs TRBV2 and TRBJ2-7; no firm D call. The CDR3 spans 11 residues. Trimming removed 2 bases from V and 7 bases from J, with 6 bases in between. CDR1 is SNHLY, CDR2 FYNNEI, per germline. The CDR3 DNA reads as TGTGCCAGCAGTGAAAACTCGGAGCAGTACTTC. Translated, it gives CASSENSEQYF.

This sequence joins TRBV7-9 and TRBJ1-2; D unclear. Germline V gene sequence: CDR1 SEHNR, CDR2 FQNEAQ (reference sequence). Trimming pared 5 bases from V and 0 bases from J, leaving 10 bases between. The CDR3 sequence is 14 residues long. Written as DNA, the CDR3 is TGTGCCAGCAGCGCTGAACCCTCTAACTATGGCTACACCTTC. The encoded protein is CASSAEPSNYGYTF.